These 13 T cell receptor beta chains share one sample of origin, sequenced in a study of CD8+CD57+ T cells in acquired aplastic anemia (dated by TCRdb to between 2017 and 2018). Patients chosen for sequencing had shown expansion of CD8+CD57+ cells by flow cytometry. TCRdb names Illumina HiSeq 2000 as the instrument used. Genomic DNA served as template for TCR beta VDJ combination and CDR3 sequence profiling. Through fastp at Q25 and MiXCR, TCRdb rebuilt clones from the public reads, retaining in-frame beta chains. For every CDR3 protein sequence, its rows merge into one entry that carries the most common genes and DNA. The sample yields roughly 240,000 distinct CDR3 sequences; 45% to 50% were counted once. The top ten clonotypes cover 7.8% of the sample. The specimen sequenced was sorted CD4+, CD8+, or CD8+CD57+ T cells (not recorded which) from PBMCs. These receptors were collected from a human donor with aplastic anemia.

J is TRBJ2-3 and V is TRBV24-1, with D tentatively TRBD2 (6 bases). Germline loops: CDR1 KGHDR, CDR2 SFDVKD. V lost 10 bases to trimming and J lost 3 bases, with 16 bases between them. This CDR3 has 14 residues. CDR3 sequence: CATYSGVSTDTQYF. The DNA for the CDR3 is TGTGCCACATACTCGGGAGTTTCAACAGATACGCAGTATTTT.

Comment on this clonotype: One end of the junction is discordant with germline, which a read error may explain. The CDR3 nucleotides are TGTGCCAGCAGCTTAGCCAGGGGGACCGGGGCCAACGTCCTGACTTTC. Encoded protein: CASSLARGTGANVLTF. The rearrangement uses TRBV5-1 and TRBJ2-6; TRBD1 agrees at 7 bases. The CDR3 covers 16 residues. Germline CDR1 is SGHRS and CDR2 is YFSETQ.

This clonotype was seen ten or more times. This rearrangement joins TRBV19 to TRBJ1-1, with unresolved D. Looked up from germline, CDR1 is LNHDA and CDR2 is SQIVND (reference sequence). The CDR3 extends over 13 amino acids. Trimming removed 3 bases from V and 6 bases from J, with 11 bases in between. CDR3 sequence reads: CASSMAATSEAFF. The DNA for the CDR3 is TGTGCCAGTAGTATGGCCGCTACCTCTGAAGCTTTCTTT.

This clonotype was found many times. The V and J genes are TRBV20-1 and TRBJ1-1; D ambiguous. V lost 5 bases and J 1 base, leaving 8 bases between the germline ends. There are 12 residues in the CDR3. CDR1 and CDR2 (germline): DFQATT, SNEGSKA (reference sequence). CDR3 coding DNA: TGCAGTGCTTTTAAAGGGAACACTGAAGCTTTCTTT. The encoded protein is CSAFKGNTEAFF.

The chain combines TRBV10-3 with TRBJ1-3; D is ambiguous. The germline CDR1 and CDR2 sequences are ENHRY and SYGVKD. V gave up 10 bases and J gave up 0 bases, with 13 bases separating them. This CDR3 region has 14 residues. CDR3 coding DNA: TGTGCCAGCGGTTTAGGCGGCTCTGGAAACACCATATATTTT. Protein sequence: CASGLGGSGNTIYF.

In regard to this clonotype: Because it lacks the conserved phenylalanine or tryptophan at the end, this CDR3 is likely a read error. The DNA is omitted, as the CDR3 cannot be located on it reliably, and the CDR3 follows TCRdb's listing. The chain joins TRBV10-3 to TRBJ2-5; the table gives TRBD2 as D, unverified against the DNA. Germline V gene lookup returns CDR1 ENHRY and CDR2 SYGVKD. Inclusive of both ends, the CDR3 amounts to 12 amino acids. CDR3 sequence: CAISGTSGTRYL.

This clonotype was observed a handful of times. The chain couples TRBV19 to TRBJ2-7, with TRBD1 matching 8 bases. Germline CDR1 is LNHDA and CDR2 is SQIVND (reference sequence). This CDR3 contains 11 residues. V trimming: 10 bases; J trimming: 3 bases; junction bases outside the gene matches: 2. This chain's CDR3 is CATGQGYEQYF. For the CDR3, the DNA is TGTGCCACCGGACAGGGCTACGAGCAGTACTTC.

This rearrangement joins TRBV11-3 to TRBJ2-7, with TRBD1 matching 9 bases. CDR3 length: 15 residues. V was pared by 6 bases and J by 6 bases, with 12 bases of the junction left unmatched. Per germline, CDR1 SGHNT and CDR2 YENEEA. Here the CDR3 reads CASSLRDRVVVEQYF. DNA of the CDR3: TGTGCCAGCAGTCTCCGGGACAGGGTAGTAGTCGAGCAGTACTTC.

Only a few counts were recorded for this clonotype. This chain links TRBV28 with TRBJ1-5; no definite D call. V shed 11 bases and J shed 4 bases, with 12 bases lying between them. The length of the CDR3 is 12 residues. Germline V gene lookup returns CDR1 MDHEN and CDR2 SYDVKM. The CDR3 region is CAVGPPNQPQHF. The DNA for the CDR3 is TGTGCCGTCGGGCCTCCAAATCAGCCCCAGCATTTT.

This clonotype has a handful of counts. This may arise from a read error, as a much more abundant clone is one base away. The CDR3 bases are TGTGCCAGCAGTGGACAGGGCGTCCACGAGCAGTACTTC. Protein product: CASSGQGVHEQYF. V gene TRBV25-1 combines with J gene TRBJ2-7; 7 bases align to TRBD1. Germline CDR1 MGHDK, CDR2 SYGVNS. This CDR3 is 13 amino acids long. J gave up 5 bases and V 4 bases, and 5 bases lay outside the gene matches.

The table lists this clonotype with many counts. V and J are TRBV6-4 and TRBJ1-1, with D possibly TRBD1 on 5 matching bases. Trimming shortened V by 0 bases and J by 1 base, and 6 bases separated the two germline ends. The CDR3 is 14 residues long. Germline V CDR1 and CDR2: MRHNA, SNTAGT. The CDR3 DNA reads TGTGCCAGCAGTGACTCGACAGAGAACACTGAAGCTTTCTTT. It is translated as CASSDSTENTEAFF.

This chain connects TRBV9 to TRBJ2-5, with D perhaps matching TRBD1 (6 bases). V was cut by 0 bases and J by 0 bases, with 9 bases left in between. Per germline, CDR1 SGDLS and CDR2 YYNGEE. The CDR3 loop spans 15 amino acids. The CDR3 nucleotides read TGTGCCAGCAGCGTAGCCACAGGGTACCAAGAGACCCAGTACTTC. Protein sequence: CASSVATGYQETQYF.

The sample holds many counts of this clonotype. The chain combines TRBV13 with TRBJ1-1, with TRBD1 matching over 10 bases. With 4 bases clipped from V and 3 bases from J, the junction kept 5 bases outside the gene matches. From germline, CDR1 is PRHDT and CDR2 FYEKMQ (reference sequence). This CDR3 contains 15 residues. The CDR3 DNA is TGTGCCAGCAGCTCGACCGGGACAGGGGACACTGAAGCTTTCTTT. It translates to CASSSTGTGDTEAFF.